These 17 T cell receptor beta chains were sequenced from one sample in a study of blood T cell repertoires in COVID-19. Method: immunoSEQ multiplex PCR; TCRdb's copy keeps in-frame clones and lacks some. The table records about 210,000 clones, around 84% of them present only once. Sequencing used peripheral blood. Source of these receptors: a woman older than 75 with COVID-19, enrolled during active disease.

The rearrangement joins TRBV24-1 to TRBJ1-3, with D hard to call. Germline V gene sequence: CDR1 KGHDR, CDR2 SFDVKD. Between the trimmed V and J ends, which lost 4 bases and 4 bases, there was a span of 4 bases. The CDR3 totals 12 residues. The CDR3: CATSDPGNTIYF. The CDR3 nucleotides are TGTGCCACCAGTGACCCAGGAAACACCATATATTTT.

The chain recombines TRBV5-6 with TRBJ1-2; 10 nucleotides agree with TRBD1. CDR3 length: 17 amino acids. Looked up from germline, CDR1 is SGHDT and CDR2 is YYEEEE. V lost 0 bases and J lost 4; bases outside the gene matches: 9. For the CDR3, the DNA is TGTGCCAGCAGCTTGGACTTGGGACAGGGGCAGGGCTATGGCTACACCTTC. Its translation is CASSLDLGQGQGYGYTF.

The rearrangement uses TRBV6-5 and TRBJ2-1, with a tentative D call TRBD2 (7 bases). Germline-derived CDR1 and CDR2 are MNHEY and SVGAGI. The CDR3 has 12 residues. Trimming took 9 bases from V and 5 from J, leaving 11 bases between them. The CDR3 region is CASRGADNEQFF. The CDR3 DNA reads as TGTGCCAGTCGGGGGGCGGACAATGAGCAGTTCTTC.

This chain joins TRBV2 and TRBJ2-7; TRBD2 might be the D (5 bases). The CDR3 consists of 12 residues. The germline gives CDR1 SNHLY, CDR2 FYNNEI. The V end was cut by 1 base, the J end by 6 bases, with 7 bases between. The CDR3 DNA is TGTGCCAGCAGTGAAGTCGGAGGCGAGCAGTACGTC. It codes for CASSEVGGEQYV.

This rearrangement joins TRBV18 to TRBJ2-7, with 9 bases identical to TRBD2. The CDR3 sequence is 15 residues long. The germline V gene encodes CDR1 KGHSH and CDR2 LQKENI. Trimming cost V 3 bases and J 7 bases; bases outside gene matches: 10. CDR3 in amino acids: CASSPVMIAGEEQYF. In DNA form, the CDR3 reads TGTGCCAGCTCACCGGTGATGATAGCGGGGGAAGAGCAGTACTTC.

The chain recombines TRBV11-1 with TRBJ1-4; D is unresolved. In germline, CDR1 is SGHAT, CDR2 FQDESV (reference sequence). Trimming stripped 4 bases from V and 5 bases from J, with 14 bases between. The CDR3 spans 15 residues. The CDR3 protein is CASSWSREPNEKLFF. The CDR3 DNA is TGTGCCAGCAGCTGGTCCCGGGAGCCCAATGAAAAACTGTTTTTT.

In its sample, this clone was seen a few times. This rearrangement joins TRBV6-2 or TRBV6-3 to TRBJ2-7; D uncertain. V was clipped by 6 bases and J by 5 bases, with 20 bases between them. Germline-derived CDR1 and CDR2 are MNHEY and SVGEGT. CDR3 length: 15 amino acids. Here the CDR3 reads CASSYRPISRDEQYF. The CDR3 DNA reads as TGTGCCAGCAGCTATCGGCCCATCTCCCGGGACGAGCAGTACTTC.

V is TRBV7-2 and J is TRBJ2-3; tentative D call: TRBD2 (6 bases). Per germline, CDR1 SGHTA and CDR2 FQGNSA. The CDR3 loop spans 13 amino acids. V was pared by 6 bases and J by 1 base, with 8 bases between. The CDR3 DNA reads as TGTGCCAGCAGGTGGGGGGGCACAGATACGCAGTATTTT. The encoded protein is CASRWGGTDTQYF.

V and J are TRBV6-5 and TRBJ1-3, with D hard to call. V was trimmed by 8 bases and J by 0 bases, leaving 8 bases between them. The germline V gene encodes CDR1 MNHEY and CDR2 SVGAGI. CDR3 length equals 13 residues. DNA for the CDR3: TGTGCCAGCGGTTCGAGCTCTGGAAACACCATATATTTT. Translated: CASGSSSGNTIYF.

The CDR3 DNA is TGTGCCTGGGGGGGACAGATCAACACTGAAGCTTTCTTT. Its translation: CAWGGQINTEAFF. The rearrangement uses TRBV30 and TRBJ1-1; 7 bases fit TRBD1. CDR3 size: 13 residues. The V gene end was trimmed by 5 bases and the J gene end by 2 bases; junction bases not matched to a gene: 5. Germline CDR1 is GTSNPN and CDR2 is SVGIG (reference sequence).

CDR3 sequence (DNA): TGTGCCAGTAGTATGGACAGACAACAAAACACCATATATTTT. The encoded protein is CASSMDRQQNTIYF. The genes are TRBV19 and TRBJ1-3; possible D gene TRBD1, 6 bases. Per the germline V gene, CDR1 is LNHDA and CDR2 is SQIVND (reference sequence). The V end lost 3 bases, the J end lost 6 bases, and 12 bases lay between the germline ends. CDR3 size: 14 residues. Filled out from reference TRBV19 and TRBJ1-3, the complete variable domain reads DGGITQSPKYLFRKEGQNVTLSCEQNLNHDAMYWYRQDPGQGLRLIYYSQIVNDFQKGDIAEGYSVSREKKESFPLTVTSAQKNPTAFYLCASSMDRQQNTIYFGEGSWLTVV.

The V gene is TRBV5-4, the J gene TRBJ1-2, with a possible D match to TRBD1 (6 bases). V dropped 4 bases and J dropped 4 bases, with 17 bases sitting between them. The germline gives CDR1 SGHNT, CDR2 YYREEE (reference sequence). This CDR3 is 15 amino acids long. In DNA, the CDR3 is TGTGCCAGCAGCCCGTCCCAGGGGCCCACCTATGGCTACACCTTC. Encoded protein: CASSPSQGPTYGYTF.

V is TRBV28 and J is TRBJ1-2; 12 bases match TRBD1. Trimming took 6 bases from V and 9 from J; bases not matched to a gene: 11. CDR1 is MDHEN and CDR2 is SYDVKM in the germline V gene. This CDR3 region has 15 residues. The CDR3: CASRPTGQGAGSYTF. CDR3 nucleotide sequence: TGTGCCAGCAGACCCACGGGACAGGGGGCCGGGAGCTACACCTTC.

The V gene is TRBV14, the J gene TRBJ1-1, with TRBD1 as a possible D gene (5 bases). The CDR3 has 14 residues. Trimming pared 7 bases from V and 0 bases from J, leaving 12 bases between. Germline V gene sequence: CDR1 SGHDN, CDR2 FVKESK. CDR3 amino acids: CASTDKTMNTEAFF. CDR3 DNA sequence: TGTGCCAGCACGGACAAGACAATGAACACTGAAGCTTTCTTT.

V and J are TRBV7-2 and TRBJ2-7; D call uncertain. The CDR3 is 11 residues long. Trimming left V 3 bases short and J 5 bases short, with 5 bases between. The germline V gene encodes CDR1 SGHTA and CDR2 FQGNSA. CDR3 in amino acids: CASSFLDEQYF. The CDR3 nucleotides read TGTGCCAGCAGCTTTTTAGACGAGCAGTACTTC.

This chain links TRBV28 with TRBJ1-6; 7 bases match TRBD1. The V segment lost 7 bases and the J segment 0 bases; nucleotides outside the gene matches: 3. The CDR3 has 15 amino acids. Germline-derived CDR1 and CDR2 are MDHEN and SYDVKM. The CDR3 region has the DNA TGTGCCAGCAACAGGGACAGCTCCTATAATTCACCCCTCCACTTT. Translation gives CASNRDSSYNSPLHF.

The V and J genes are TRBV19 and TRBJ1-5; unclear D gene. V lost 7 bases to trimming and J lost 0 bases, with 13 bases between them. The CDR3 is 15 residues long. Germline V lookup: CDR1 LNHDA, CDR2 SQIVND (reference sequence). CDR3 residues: CASIARGYSNQPQHF. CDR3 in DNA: TGTGCCAGTATCGCCCGGGGTTATAGCAATCAGCCCCAGCATTTT.